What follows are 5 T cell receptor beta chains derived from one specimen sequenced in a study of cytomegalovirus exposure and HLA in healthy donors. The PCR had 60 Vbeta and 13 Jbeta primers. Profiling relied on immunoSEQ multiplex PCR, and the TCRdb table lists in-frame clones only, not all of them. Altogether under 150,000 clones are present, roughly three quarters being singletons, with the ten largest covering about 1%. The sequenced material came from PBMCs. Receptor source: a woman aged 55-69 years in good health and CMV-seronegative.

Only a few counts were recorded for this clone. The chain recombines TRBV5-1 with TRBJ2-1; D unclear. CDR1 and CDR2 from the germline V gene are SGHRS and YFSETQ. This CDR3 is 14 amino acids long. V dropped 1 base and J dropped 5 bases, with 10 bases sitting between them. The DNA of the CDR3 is TGCGCCAGCAGCTTGTTGGGTGGAGACAATGAGCAGTTCTTC. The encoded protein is CASSLLGGDNEQFF.

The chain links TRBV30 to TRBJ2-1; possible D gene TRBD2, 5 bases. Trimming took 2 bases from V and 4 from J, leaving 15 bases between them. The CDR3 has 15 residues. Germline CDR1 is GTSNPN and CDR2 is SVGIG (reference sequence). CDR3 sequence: CAWSSGAAHYNEQFF. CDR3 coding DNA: TGTGCCTGGAGTAGCGGAGCCGCCCATTACAATGAGCAGTTCTTC.

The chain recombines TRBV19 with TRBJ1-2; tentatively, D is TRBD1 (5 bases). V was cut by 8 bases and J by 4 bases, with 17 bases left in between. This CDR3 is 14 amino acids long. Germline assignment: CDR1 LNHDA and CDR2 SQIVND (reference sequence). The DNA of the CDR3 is TGTGCCAGTCGAAGGACACCCCAAAGCTATGGCTACACCTTC. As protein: CASRRTPQSYGYTF.

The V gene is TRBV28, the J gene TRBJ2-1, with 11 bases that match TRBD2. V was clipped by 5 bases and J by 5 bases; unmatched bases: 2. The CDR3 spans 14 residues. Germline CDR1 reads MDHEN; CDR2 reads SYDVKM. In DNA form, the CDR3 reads TGTGCCAGCAGTCCGGGACTAGCGGACAATGAGCAGTTCTTC. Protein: CASSPGLADNEQFF. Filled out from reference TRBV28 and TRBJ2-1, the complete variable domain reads DVKVTQSSRYLVKRTGEKVFLECVQDMDHENMFWYRQDPGLGLRLIYFSYDVKMKEKGDIPEGYSVSREKKERFSLILESASTNQTSMYLCASSPGLADNEQFFGPGTRLTVL.

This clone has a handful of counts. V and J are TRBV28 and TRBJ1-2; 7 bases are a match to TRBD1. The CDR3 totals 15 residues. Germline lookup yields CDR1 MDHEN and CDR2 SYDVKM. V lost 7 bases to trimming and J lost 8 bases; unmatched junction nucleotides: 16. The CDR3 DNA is TGTGCCAGCACCGACAGCGTAGGGGGCGGGGAGGGCTACACCTTC. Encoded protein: CASTDSVGGGEGYTF.